This entry lists 22 T cell receptor beta chains sequenced from one sample in a study of early T cells in non-severe SARS-CoV-2 infection. MiXCR, run by TCRdb on the 5' RACE reads, gives a single entry per CDR3 protein. The sample holds more than 20,000 distinct CDR3 sequences, roughly 4.2% seen once. Sequencing was done on a sample of whole blood. The receptors stem from an adult who was a healthcare worker with PCR-confirmed SARS-CoV-2 infection or an uninfected control (not recorded which).

This clonotype was counted ten times or more. This chain connects TRBV4-2 to TRBJ1-6, with 7 bases matching TRBD1. Looked up from germline, CDR1 is LGHNA and CDR2 is YNFKEQ. The length of the CDR3 is 14 residues. The V and J ends lost 7 bases and 8 bases, in that order; junction bases with no gene match: 8. The DNA for the CDR3 is TGTGCCAGCAACACCGGGACAGTAGATTCACCCCTCCACTTT. It yields the protein CASNTGTVDSPLHF.

This clonotype was seen ten or more times. V gene TRBV28 combines with J gene TRBJ1-1; 12 nucleotides line up with TRBD1. The germline V gene has CDR1 MDHEN and CDR2 SYDVKM. The J segment lost 5 bases and the V segment lost 6 bases, leaving 10 bases of the junction unmatched. This CDR3 is 16 amino acids long. The CDR3 bases are TGTGCCAGCAGCTCCTCAGGGACAGGGGGCAGGACTGAAGCTTTCTTT. It translates to CASSSSGTGGRTEAFF.

Ten or more counts support this clonotype. The rearrangement uses TRBV6-5 and TRBJ1-5; D may be TRBD1 (5 bases). Germline loops: CDR1 MNHEY, CDR2 SVGAGI. The length of the CDR3 is 18 residues. Trimming took off 0 bases at V and 4 bases at J, with 19 bases between the two ends. The CDR3, as DNA: TGTGCCAGCAGTTACTCGAGGATGACAGTCGGGGGTAATCAGCCCCAGCATTTT. Translated, it gives CASSYSRMTVGGNQPQHF.

Sample share makes this clonotype medium-sized. The J gene is TRBJ2-7, the V gene TRBV6-1; D unresolved. Per germline, CDR1 MNHNS and CDR2 SASEGT. Trimming stripped 5 bases from V and 2 bases from J, with 13 bases between. The CDR3 is made up of 14 amino acids. The CDR3 region is CASSTRTGPYEQYF. The CDR3 nucleotides are TGTGCCAGCAGTACCAGGACGGGCCCCTACGAGCAGTACTTC.

This clonotype was seen repeatedly, ten times or more. The chain couples TRBV20-1 to TRBJ1-5, with D possibly matching TRBD1 (6 bases). The V end lost 2 bases, the J end lost 3 bases, and 11 bases lay between the germline ends. The CDR3 covers 14 residues. The germline gives CDR1 DFQATT, CDR2 SNEGSKA (reference sequence). Here the CDR3 DNA reads TGCAGTGCTAGATCGGGGGCGTACAATCAGCCCCAGCATTTT. Amino acids: CSARSGAYNQPQHF.

This clonotype was recorded many times. The chain employs TRBV28 and TRBJ2-2, with 10 nucleotides matching TRBD1. The V and J ends lost 2 bases and 6 bases, in that order; junction bases with no gene match: 9. The CDR3 has 17 residues. CDR1 MDHEN and CDR2 SYDVKM come from the germline V gene. The CDR3 here is CASSLPGQGQGAGELFF. The CDR3 coding sequence is TGTGCCAGCAGTTTACCGGGACAGGGGCAAGGGGCCGGGGAGCTGTTTTTT. Filled out from reference TRBV28 and TRBJ2-2, the complete variable domain reads DVKVTQSSRYLVKRTGEKVFLECVQDMDHENMFWYRQDPGLGLRLIYFSYDVKMKEKGDIPEGYSVSREKKERFSLILESASTNQTSMYLCASSLPGQGQGAGELFFGEGSRLTVL.

This clonotype has a count of ten or more. The chain is built from TRBV7-9 and TRBJ2-1; TRBD1 matches at 9 bases. CDR1 is SEHNR, CDR2 FQNEAQ, per germline (reference sequence). The trim removed 4 bases at V and 3 bases at J, leaving 4 bases unmatched. The CDR3 consists of 15 residues. CDR3 DNA sequence: TGTGCCAGCAGCTCTGGACAGGGGATCTACAATGAGCAGTTCTTC. Protein sequence: CASSSGQGIYNEQFF. Full variable domain (rest looked up from reference TRBV7-9 and TRBJ2-1): DTGVSQNPRHKITKRGQNVTFRCDPISEHNRLYWYRQTLGQGPEFLTYFQNEAQLEKSRLLSDRFSAERPKGSFSTLEIQRTEQGDSAMYLCASSSGQGIYNEQFFGPGTRLTVL.

This clonotype was counted ten times or more. The J gene is TRBJ2-3, the V gene TRBV7-2, with D maybe TRBD2 (5 bases). V was cut by 1 base and J by 2 bases, with 7 bases left in between. The germline V gene has CDR1 SGHTA and CDR2 FQGNSA. This CDR3 comprises 14 residues. The CDR3 region is CASSLEGVTDTQYF. The CDR3 DNA sequence: TGTGCCAGCAGCTTAGAGGGAGTCACAGATACGCAGTATTTT.

In this sample, this clonotype turned up many times. The V and J genes are TRBV12-3 or TRBV12-4 and TRBJ1-5, with D possibly TRBD1 on 6 matching bases. CDR3 length: 14 amino acids. V lost 3 bases, J lost 1 base, and 7 bases lay in between. The CDR3 sequence is CASSLGGSNQPQHF. CDR3 nucleotides: TGTGCCAGCAGTTTGGGGGGCAGCAATCAGCCCCAGCATTTT.

Only a few counts were recorded for this clonotype. The CDR3 DNA reads TGTGCCAGCAGCTTAGAAGGGCTCGGAGCTTTCTTT. Its translation is CASSLEGLGAFF. The rearrangement uses TRBV7-2 and TRBJ1-1; D is unclear. The CDR3 is 12 amino acids. The V and J ends lost 1 base and 10 bases respectively, with 10 bases between them. Germline V gene data show CDR1 as SGHTA and CDR2 as FQGNSA.

This clonotype was counted at least ten times. The chain carries TRBV27 and TRBJ2-1, with D perhaps assigned TRBD1 or TRBD2 (6 bases each). Trimming removed 5 bases from V and 0 bases from J, with 14 bases in between. Germline V lookup: CDR1 MNHEY, CDR2 SMNVEV (reference sequence). The length of the CDR3 is 16 residues. Here the CDR3 reads CASSVGGWDSYNEQFF. CDR3 DNA sequence: TGTGCCAGCAGTGTAGGGGGGTGGGACTCCTACAATGAGCAGTTCTTC.

In this sample, this clonotype turned up many times. The chain links TRBV12-3 or TRBV12-4 to TRBJ2-1; TRBD1 agrees at 7 bases. The CDR3 spans 15 residues. V lost 5 bases and J lost 6; bases outside the gene matches: 10. The CDR3 reads CASSTGATVGNEQFF. DNA for the CDR3: TGTGCCAGCAGTACAGGGGCGACGGTCGGCAATGAGCAGTTCTTC.

This clonotype was counted ten times or more. The V gene is TRBV28, the J gene TRBJ1-5; 7 nucleotides match TRBD1. The germline gives CDR1 MDHEN, CDR2 SYDVKM. The CDR3 covers 16 residues. The V gene end was trimmed by 3 bases and the J gene end by 6 bases; junction bases not matched to a gene: 11. CDR3 DNA sequence: TGTGCCAGCAGTTTCCTTGGCGCAGGGGGGGTTCAGCCCCAGCATTTT. Translation gives CASSFLGAGGVQPQHF.

The rearrangement joins TRBV7-6 to TRBJ2-1; no clear D gene. The CDR3 totals 14 residues. The ends were cut back, 1 base at V and 8 bases at J, with 12 bases in the middle. The V gene's germline CDR1 is SGHVS and CDR2 FNYEAQ. The DNA of the CDR3 is TGTGCCAGCAGCTTAGGGAGTTTCGGCCATGAGCAGTTCTTC. This encodes CASSLGSFGHEQFF.

This clonotype was seen many times. The chain joins TRBV20-1 to TRBJ2-1, with 8 positions matching TRBD2. This CDR3 comprises 12 residues. CDR1 and CDR2 from the germline V gene are DFQATT and SNEGSKA (reference sequence). After removal of 7 bases from V and 7 bases from J, the junction contained 6 bases not matched to a gene. The CDR3 DNA follows: TGCAGTGGTAGCGGGGATAGGAATGAGCAGTTCTTC. It encodes CSGSGDRNEQFF.

This clonotype has ten or more counts. The rearrangement joins TRBV5-1 to TRBJ1-2; D gene uncertain. Germline lookup yields CDR1 SGHRS and CDR2 YFSETQ. Deletions cut 2 bases from V and 5 bases from J, with 13 bases between. This CDR3 region has 14 residues. CDR3 protein: CASSLNERMYGYTF. In DNA form, the CDR3 reads TGCGCCAGCAGCTTAAATGAACGAATGTATGGCTACACCTTC.

In its sample, this clonotype was seen many times. The chain joins TRBV7-7 to TRBJ2-1, with D possibly being TRBD1 or TRBD2 (5 bases each). Germline V CDR1 and CDR2: SSHAT, FNYEAQ (reference sequence). The CDR3 is made up of 15 amino acids. Trimming stripped 1 base from V and 2 bases from J, with 9 bases between. CDR3 coding DNA: TGTGCCAGCAGCTTAGGAGGGGCAACCTACAATGAGCAGTTCTTC. Its translation is CASSLGGATYNEQFF.

This clonotype was detected ten times or more. The rearrangement links TRBV12-3 or TRBV12-4 to TRBJ1-2; 9 nucleotides match TRBD1. CDR3 length: 14 residues. V lost 3 bases and J lost 4; bases outside the gene matches: 3. In DNA, the CDR3 is TGTGCCAGCAGTTTGGACAGGGGTATCTATGGCTACACCTTC. Its protein product is CASSLDRGIYGYTF.

This clonotype was recorded many times. This chain joins TRBV3-1 and TRBJ2-3; 9 nucleotides match TRBD1. Germline trimming cut 4 bases from V and 4 bases from J; bases unmatched to any gene: 9. The CDR3 has 16 residues. CDR1 and CDR2 from the germline V gene are LGHDT and YNNKEL (reference sequence). As DNA, the CDR3 is TGTGCCAGCAGCCCAGGGACAGGGAGAACCGCAGATACGCAGTATTTT. This translates into CASSPGTGRTADTQYF.

This clonotype was seen ten or more times. The J gene is TRBJ2-3, the V gene TRBV7-2; D possibly corresponds to TRBD2 (7 bases). The V end was cut by 1 base, the J end by 1 base, with 9 bases between. Germline V gene lookup returns CDR1 SGHTA and CDR2 FQGNSA. This CDR3 is built from 15 residues. In DNA, the CDR3 is TGTGCCAGCAGCTTAGAGGGGGGGGGCACAGATACGCAGTATTTT. Translation gives CASSLEGGGTDTQYF.

This clonotype was detected ten times or more. The chain combines TRBV3-1 with TRBJ2-3; tentatively, D is TRBD2 (5 bases). This CDR3 has 15 residues. CDR1 and CDR2 from the germline V gene are LGHDT and YNNKEL (reference sequence). The V end was cut by 1 base, the J end by 1 base, with 9 bases between. CDR3 coding DNA: TGTGCCAGCAGCCAAGTTGGGCGGGGCACAGATACGCAGTATTTT. Translation: CASSQVGRGTDTQYF.

In this sample, this clonotype turned up many times. The chain links TRBV28 to TRBJ2-7; D remains unclear. The V end was cut by 6 bases, the J end by 6 bases, with 18 bases between. Germline loops: CDR1 MDHEN, CDR2 SYDVKM. CDR3 length: 14 residues. Written as DNA, the CDR3 is TGTGCCAGCAGCTCGAGACCCGTGAGTGGCGAGCAGTACTTC. This codes for CASSSRPVSGEQYF.